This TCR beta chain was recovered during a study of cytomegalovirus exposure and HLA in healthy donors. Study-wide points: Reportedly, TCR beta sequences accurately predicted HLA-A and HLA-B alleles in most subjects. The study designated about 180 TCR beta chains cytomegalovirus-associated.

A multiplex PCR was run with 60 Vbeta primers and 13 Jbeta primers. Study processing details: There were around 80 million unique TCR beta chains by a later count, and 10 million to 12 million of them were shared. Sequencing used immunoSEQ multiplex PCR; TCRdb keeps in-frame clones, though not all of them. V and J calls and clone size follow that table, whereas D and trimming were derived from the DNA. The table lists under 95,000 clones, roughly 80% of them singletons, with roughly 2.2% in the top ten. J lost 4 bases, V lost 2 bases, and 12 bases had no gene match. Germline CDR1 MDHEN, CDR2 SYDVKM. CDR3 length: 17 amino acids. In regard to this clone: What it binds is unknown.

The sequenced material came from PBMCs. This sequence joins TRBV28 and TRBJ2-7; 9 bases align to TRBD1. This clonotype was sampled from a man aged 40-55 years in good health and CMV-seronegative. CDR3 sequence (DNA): TGTGCCAGCAGTTTAGGAGGCGACAGGGGGGTTTTTTACGAGCAGTACTTC. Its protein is CASSLGGDRGVFYEQYF.